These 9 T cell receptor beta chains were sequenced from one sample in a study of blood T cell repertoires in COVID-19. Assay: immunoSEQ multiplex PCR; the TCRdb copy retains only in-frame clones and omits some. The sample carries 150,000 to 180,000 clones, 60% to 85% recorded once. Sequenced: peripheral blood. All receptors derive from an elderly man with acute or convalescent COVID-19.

The CDR3: CASGSQGTGANVLTF. CDR3 DNA: TGTGCCAGCGGATCCCAGGGAACTGGGGCCAACGTCCTGACTTTC. The chain is built from TRBV6-5 and TRBJ2-6; tentative D call: TRBD1 (5 bases). Germline V gene lookup returns CDR1 MNHEY and CDR2 SVGAGI. Trimming left V 8 bases short and J 2 bases short, with 13 bases between. This CDR3 spans 15 amino acids.

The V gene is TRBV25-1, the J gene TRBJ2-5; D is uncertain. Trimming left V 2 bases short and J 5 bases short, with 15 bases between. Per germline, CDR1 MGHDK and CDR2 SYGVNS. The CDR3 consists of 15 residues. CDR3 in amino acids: CASSEGRFFRETQYF. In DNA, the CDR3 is TGTGCCAGCAGTGAAGGTCGGTTTTTCCGGGAGACCCAGTACTTC. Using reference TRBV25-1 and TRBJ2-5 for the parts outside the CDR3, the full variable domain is EADIYQTPRYLVIGTGKKITLECSQTMGHDKMYWYQQDPGMELHLIHYSYGVNSTEKGDLSSESTVSRIRTEHFPLTLESARPSHTSQYLCASSEGRFFRETQYFGPGTRLLVL.

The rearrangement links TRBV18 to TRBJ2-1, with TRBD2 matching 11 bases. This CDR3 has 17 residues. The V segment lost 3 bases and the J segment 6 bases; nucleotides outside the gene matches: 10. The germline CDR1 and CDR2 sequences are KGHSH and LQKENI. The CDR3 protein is CASSPADGGTSGNEQFF. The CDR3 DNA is TGTGCCAGCTCACCGGCAGACGGCGGGACTAGCGGCAATGAGCAGTTCTTC.

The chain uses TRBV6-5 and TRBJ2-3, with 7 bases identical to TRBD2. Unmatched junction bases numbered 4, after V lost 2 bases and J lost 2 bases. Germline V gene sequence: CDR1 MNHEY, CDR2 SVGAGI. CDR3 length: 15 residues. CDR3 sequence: CASSYVGGTTDTQYF. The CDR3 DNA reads TGTGCCAGCAGTTACGTGGGGGGGACCACAGATACGCAGTATTTT.

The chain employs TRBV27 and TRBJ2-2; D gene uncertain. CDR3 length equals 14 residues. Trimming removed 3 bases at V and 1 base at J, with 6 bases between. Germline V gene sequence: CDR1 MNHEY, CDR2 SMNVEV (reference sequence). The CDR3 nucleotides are TGTGCCAGCAGTTTTACGGTGAACACCGGGGAGCTGTTTTTT. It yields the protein CASSFTVNTGELFF.

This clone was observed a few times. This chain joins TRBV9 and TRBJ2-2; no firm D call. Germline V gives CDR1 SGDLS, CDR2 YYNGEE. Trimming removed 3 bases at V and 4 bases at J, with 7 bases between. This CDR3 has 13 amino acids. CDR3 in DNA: TGTGCCAGCAGCGGCGGTACCACCGGGGAGCTGTTTTTT. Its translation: CASSGGTTGELFF.

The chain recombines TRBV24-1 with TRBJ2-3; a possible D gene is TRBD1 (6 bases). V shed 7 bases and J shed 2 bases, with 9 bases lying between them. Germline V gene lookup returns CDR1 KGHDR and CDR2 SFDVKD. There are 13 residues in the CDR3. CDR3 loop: CATSGTLTDTQYF. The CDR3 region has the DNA TGTGCCACCAGCGGGACACTCACAGATACGCAGTATTTT.

CDR3 protein: CASSHKSTGELFF. The CDR3 bases are TGTGCCAGCAGCCACAAATCCACCGGGGAGCTGTTTTTT. The V gene is TRBV6-5, the J gene TRBJ2-2; D not resolved. Per the germline V gene, CDR1 is MNHEY and CDR2 is SVGAGI. This CDR3 spans 13 amino acids. Trimming shortened V by 6 bases and J by 4 bases, and 9 bases separated the two germline ends.

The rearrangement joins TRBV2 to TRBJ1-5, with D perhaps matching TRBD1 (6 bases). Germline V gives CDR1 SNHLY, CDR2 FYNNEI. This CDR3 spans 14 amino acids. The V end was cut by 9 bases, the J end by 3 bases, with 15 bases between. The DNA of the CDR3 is TGTGCCAGTAACCTCCAGGGGATCAATCAGCCCCAGCATTTT. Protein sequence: CASNLQGINQPQHF.